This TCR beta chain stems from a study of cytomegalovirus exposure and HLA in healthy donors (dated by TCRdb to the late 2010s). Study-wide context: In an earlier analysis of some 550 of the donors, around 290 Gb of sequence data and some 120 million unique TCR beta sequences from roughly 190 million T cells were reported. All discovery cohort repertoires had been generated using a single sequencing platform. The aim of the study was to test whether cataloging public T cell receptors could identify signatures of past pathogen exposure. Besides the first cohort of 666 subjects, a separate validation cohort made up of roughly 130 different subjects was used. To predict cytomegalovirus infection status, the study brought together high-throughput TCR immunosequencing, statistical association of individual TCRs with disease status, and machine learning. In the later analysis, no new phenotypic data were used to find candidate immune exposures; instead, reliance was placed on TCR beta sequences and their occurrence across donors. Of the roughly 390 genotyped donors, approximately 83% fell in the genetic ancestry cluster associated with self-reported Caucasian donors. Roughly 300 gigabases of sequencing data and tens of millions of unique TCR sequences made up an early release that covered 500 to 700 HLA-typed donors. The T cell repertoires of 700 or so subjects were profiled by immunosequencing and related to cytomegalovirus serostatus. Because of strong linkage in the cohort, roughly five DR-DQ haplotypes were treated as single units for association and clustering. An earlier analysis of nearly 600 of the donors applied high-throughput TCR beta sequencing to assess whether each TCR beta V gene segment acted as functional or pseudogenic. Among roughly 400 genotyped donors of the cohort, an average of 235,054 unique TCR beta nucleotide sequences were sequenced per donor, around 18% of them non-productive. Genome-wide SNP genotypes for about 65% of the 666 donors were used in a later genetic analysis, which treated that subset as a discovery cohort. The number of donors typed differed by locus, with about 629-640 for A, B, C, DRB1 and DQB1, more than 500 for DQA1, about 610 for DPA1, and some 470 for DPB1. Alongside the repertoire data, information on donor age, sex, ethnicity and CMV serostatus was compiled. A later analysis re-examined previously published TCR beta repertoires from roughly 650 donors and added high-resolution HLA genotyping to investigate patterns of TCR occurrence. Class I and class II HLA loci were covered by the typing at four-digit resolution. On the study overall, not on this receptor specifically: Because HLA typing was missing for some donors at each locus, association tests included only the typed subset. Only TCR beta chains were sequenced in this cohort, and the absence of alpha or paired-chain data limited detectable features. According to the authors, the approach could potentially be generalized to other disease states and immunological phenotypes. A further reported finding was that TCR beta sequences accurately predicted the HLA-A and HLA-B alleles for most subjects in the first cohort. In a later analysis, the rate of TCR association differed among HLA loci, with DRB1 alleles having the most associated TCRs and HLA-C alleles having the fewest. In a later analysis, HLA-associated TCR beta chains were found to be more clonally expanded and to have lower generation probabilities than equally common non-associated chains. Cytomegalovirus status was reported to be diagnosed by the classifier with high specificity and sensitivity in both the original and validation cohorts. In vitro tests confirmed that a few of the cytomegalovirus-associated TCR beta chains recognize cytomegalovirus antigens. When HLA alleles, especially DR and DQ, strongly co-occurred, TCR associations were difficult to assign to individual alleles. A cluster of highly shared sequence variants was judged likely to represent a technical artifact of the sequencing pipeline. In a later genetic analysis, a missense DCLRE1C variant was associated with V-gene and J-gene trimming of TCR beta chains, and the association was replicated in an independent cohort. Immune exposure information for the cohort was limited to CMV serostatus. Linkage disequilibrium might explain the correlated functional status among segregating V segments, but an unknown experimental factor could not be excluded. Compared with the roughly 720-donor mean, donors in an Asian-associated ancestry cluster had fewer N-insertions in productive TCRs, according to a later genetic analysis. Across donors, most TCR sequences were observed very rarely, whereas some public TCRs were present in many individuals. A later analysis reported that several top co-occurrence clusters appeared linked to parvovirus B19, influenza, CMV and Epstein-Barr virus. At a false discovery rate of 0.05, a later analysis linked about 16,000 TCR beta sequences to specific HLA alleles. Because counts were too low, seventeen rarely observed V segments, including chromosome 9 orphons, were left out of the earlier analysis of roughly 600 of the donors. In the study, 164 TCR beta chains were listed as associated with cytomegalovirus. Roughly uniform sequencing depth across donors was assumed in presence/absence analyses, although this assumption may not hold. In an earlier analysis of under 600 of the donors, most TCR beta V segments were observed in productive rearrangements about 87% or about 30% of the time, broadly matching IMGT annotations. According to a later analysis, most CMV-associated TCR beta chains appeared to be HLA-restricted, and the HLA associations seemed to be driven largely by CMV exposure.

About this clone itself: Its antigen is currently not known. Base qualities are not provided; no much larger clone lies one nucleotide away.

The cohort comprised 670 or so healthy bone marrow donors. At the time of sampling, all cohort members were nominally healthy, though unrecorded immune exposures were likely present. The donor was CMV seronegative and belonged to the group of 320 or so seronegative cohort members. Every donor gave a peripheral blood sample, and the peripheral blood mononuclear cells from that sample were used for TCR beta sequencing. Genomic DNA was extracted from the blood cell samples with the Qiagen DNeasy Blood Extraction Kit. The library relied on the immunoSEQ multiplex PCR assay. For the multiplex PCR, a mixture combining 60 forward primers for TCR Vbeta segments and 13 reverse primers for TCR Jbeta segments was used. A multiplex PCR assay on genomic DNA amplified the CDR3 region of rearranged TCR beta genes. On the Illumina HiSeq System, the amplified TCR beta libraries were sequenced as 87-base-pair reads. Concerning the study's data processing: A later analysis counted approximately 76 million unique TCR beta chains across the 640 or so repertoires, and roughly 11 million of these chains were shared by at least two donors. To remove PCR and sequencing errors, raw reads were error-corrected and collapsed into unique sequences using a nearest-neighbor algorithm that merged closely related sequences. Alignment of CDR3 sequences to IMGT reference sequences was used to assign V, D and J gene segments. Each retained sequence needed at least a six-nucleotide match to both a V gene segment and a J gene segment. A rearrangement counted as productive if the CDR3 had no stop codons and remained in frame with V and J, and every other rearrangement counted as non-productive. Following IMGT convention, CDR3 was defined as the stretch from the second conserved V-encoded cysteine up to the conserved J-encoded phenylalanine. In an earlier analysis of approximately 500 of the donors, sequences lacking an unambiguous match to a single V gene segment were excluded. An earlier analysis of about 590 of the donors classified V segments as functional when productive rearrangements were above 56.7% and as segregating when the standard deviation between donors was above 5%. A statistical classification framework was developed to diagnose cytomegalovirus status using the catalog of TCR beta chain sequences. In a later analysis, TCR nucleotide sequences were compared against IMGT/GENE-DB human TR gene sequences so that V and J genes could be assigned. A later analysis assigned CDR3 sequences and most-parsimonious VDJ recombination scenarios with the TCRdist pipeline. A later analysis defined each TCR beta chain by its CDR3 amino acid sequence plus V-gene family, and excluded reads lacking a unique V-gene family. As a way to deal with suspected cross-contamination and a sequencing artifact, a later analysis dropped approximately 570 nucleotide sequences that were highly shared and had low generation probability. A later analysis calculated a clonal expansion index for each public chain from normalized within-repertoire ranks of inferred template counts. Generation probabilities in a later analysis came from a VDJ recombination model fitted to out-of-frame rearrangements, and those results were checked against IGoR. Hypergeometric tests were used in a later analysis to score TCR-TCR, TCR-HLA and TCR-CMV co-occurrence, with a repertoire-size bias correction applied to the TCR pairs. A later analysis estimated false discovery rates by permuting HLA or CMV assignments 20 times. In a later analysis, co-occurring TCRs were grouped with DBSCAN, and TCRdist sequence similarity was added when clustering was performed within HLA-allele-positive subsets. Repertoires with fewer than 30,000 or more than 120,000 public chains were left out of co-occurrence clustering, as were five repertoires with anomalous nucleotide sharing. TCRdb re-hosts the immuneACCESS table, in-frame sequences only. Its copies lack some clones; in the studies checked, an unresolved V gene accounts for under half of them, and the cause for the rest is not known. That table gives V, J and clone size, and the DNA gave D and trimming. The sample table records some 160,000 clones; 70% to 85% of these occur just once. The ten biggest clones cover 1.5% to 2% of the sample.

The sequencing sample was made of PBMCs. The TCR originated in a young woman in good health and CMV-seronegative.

The bases read TGCGCCAGCAGCCCCCCGGACTTCACAGATACGCAGTATTTT. Its amino acids are CASSPPDFTDTQYF. This chain is built from TRBV5-1 and TRBJ2-3; TRBD2 could be the D gene, as 5 bases match. CDR1 and CDR2 are drawn from the germline V gene: SGHRS, YFSETQ. Including the terminal cysteine and phenylalanine, the CDR3 comprises 14 residues. Of the read, only the CDR3 DNA is kept; its 42 bases are in frame from base 1. The trim is 4 bases for V and 2 bases for J, with a gap of 11 bases between the germline ends.